This is a list of T cell receptor beta chains from one sample in a study of response to subunit inactivated influenza vaccine. MiXCR, run by TCRdb on the RT-PCR reads, gives a single entry per CDR3 protein. Among about 300,000 distinct CDR3 sequences listed, about 20% were seen once. The source material was PBMCs from blood, sampled less than 22 months after vaccination. These receptors were obtained from a man aged 50 to 69 who received an inactivated influenza vaccine. CDR3s include the opening cysteine and the closing phenylalanine or tryptophan. The D gene is left open where the match is weak. Part of the rows lack a size; the others show once, few, many or a class for expanded clones.

few | TRBJ1-5 | TRBV4-2 | - | CASSRPGLDGQPQHF | TGTGCCAGCAGCCGGCCGGGACTAGACGGCCAGCCCCAGCATTTT
- | TRBJ2-2 | TRBV2 | TRBD2 | CASRVLAGGTGELFF | TGTGCCAGCAGGGTTCTAGCGGGGGGTACCGGGGAGCTGTTTTTT
few | TRBJ2-4 | TRBV5-1 | - | CASRTDVALENIQYF | TGCGCCAGCAGAACCGACGTCGCGCTTGAAAACATTCAGTACTTC
few | TRBJ2-5 | TRBV7-2 | - | CASSLGGLRETQYF | TGTGCCAGCAGCTTAGGTGGACTCCGGGAGACCCAGTACTTC
- | TRBJ1-5 | TRBV7-9 | TRBD1 | CASSPSGTGDQPQHF | TGTGCCAGCAGCCCCTCCGGGACAGGGGATCAGCCCCAGCATTTT
few | TRBJ1-5 | TRBV7-2 | TRBD1 | CASSLADWDRDQPQHF | TGTGCCAGCAGCTTAGCGGACTGGGACAGAGATCAGCCCCAGCATTTT
- | TRBJ2-7 | TRBV24-1 | - | CATSSGHEQYF | TGTGCCACCAGTTCTGGACACGAGCAGTACTTC
- | TRBJ1-1 | TRBV12-3/TRBV12-4 | - | CASSRQATGGEAFF | TGTGCCAGTTCCCGACAGGCTACTGGGGGTGAAGCTTTCTTT
few | TRBJ1-1 | TRBV12-3/TRBV12-4 | - | CASSFFSTEAFF | TGTGCCAGCAGTTTTTTTAGCACTGAAGCTTTCTTT
- | TRBJ1-2 | TRBV28 | TRBD1 | CASSLGTGTANYGYTF | TGTGCCAGCAGTTTAGGGACAGGGACTGCTAACTATGGCTACACCTTC
- | TRBJ2-3 | TRBV6-5 | TRBD2 | CASSSLAGVITDTQYF | TGTGCCAGCAGTTCACTAGCGGGAGTAATCACAGATACGCAGTATTTT
few | TRBJ2-3 | TRBV29-1 | TRBD2 | CSVEDRPGRPDTQYF | TGCAGCGTTGAAGATCGCCCCGGGAGGCCAGATACGCAGTATTTT
few | TRBJ1-5 | TRBV12-3/TRBV12-4 | TRBD1 | CASRATGDAFQPQHF | TGTGCCAGCAGGGCGACAGGGGATGCTTTTCAGCCCCAGCATTTT
few | TRBJ1-5 | TRBV5-4 | - | CASSTGLTGLGQPQHF | TGTGCCAGCAGCACGGGATTAACAGGATTGGGTCAGCCCCAGCATTTT
few | TRBJ2-3 | TRBV20-1 | - | CSAPLDELGRDTQYF | TGCAGTGCCCCCCTTGACGAGCTAGGGAGAGATACGCAGTATTTT
few | TRBJ2-3 | TRBV28 | - | CASSLIRWGADTQYF | TGTGCCAGCAGTTTAATAAGGTGGGGAGCAGATACGCAGTATTTT
- | TRBJ1-2 | TRBV12-3/TRBV12-4 | TRBD1 | CASRARTGWGYTF | TGTGCCAGCAGAGCGCGGACAGGTTGGGGCTACACCTTC
- | TRBJ2-3 | TRBV7-7 | TRBD2 | CASSSSGSTDTQYF | TGTGCCAGCAGTTCTAGCGGGAGCACAGATACGCAGTATTTT
- | TRBJ2-3 | TRBV27 | - | CASSYLSDDTQYF | TGTGCCAGCAGTTACCTCAGCGACGATACGCAGTATTTT
- | TRBJ2-7 | TRBV7-2 | - | CASSLATYEQYF | TGTGCCAGCAGCTTAGCTACTTACGAGCAGTACTTC
few | TRBJ2-7 | TRBV7-9 | - | CASSPPAYEQYF | TGTGCCAGCAGCCCGCCAGCGTACGAGCAGTACTTC
few | TRBJ2-3 | TRBV7-6 | - | CASSSQGTDTQYF | TGTGCCAGCAGCTCACAGGGCACAGATACGCAGTATTTT
- | TRBJ2-1 | TRBV6-4 | - | CASRDRYNEQFF | TGTGCCAGCAGGGACCGCTACAATGAGCAGTTCTTC
many | TRBJ1-1 | TRBV5-1 | - | CASSVVLNTEAFF | TGCGCCAGCAGCGTGGTCCTGAACACTGAAGCTTTCTTT
few | TRBJ1-2 | TRBV3-1 | TRBD1 | CASRQDNRGRYGYTF | TGTGCCAGCCGCCAGGACAACAGGGGGAGGTATGGCTACACCTTC
- | TRBJ2-7 | TRBV2 | TRBD2 | CASSGGTRVNEEYF | TGTGCCAGCAGTGGAGGGACTAGAGTAAACGAGGAGTACTTC
few | TRBJ1-2 | TRBV7-8 | - | CASSANRTAYLWGYTF | TGTGCCAGCAGCGCAAACAGGACAGCCTATCTATGGGGCTACACCTTC
many | TRBJ1-5 | TRBV7-8 | - | CASSLLGNSNQPQHF | TGTGCCAGCAGCTTATTGGGGAATAGCAATCAGCCCCAGCATTTT
- | TRBJ1-4 | TRBV5-1 | TRBD1 | CASSGTGGTNEKLFF | TGCGCCAGCAGCGGAACAGGGGGGACTAATGAAAAACTGTTTTTT
few | TRBJ1-1 | TRBV4-2 | TRBD1 | CASSQAGQGNTEAFF | TGTGCCAGCAGCCAGGCGGGACAGGGGAACACTGAAGCTTTCTTT
- | TRBJ1-1 | TRBV20-1 | - | CSARGLQGNTEAFF | TGCAGTGCTAGAGGCCTACAGGGGAACACTGAAGCTTTCTTT
- | TRBJ2-7 | TRBV14 | - | CASSSLASRYEQYF | TGTGCCAGCAGCTCACTGGCCTCCCGATACGAGCAGTACTTC
- | TRBJ2-1 | TRBV12-3/TRBV12-4 | TRBD2 | CASSRPSGSGEQFF | TGTGCCAGCAGTAGACCTAGCGGGAGTGGGGAGCAGTTCTTC
- | TRBJ2-7 | TRBV7-9 | - | CASCAGSYEQYF | TGTGCCAGCTGCGCAGGTTCCTACGAGCAGTACTTC
few | TRBJ1-2 | TRBV28 | TRBD1 | CASKQGRDYGYTF | TGTGCCAGCAAACAGGGGAGGGACTATGGCTACACCTTC
- | TRBJ2-4 | TRBV6-5 | - | CASSYDGLSIAKNIQYF | TGTGCCAGCAGTTACGATGGGCTATCTATAGCCAAAAACATTCAGTACTTC
few | TRBJ2-5 | TRBV6-1 | - | CASMEWETQYF | TGTGCCAGCATGGAGTGGGAGACCCAGTACTTC
- | TRBJ1-5 | TRBV6-2/TRBV6-3 | TRBD1 | CASSSHRQGNNQPQHF | TGTGCCAGCAGTTCCCACAGACAGGGTAACAATCAGCCCCAGCATTTT
few | TRBJ2-1 | TRBV7-9 | - | CASSPRLVTYNEQFF | TGTGCCAGCAGCCCCCGACTAGTAACCTACAATGAGCAGTTCTTC
many | TRBJ1-1 | TRBV6-6 | - | CASTPNGVGTEAFF | TGTGCCAGCACCCCCAACGGGGTGGGCACTGAAGCTTTCTTT
- | TRBJ1-4 | TRBV6-5 | - | CASSYSGLQGGKLFF | TGTGCCAGCAGTTACTCGGGTTTGCAGGGTGGAAAACTGTTTTTT
- | TRBJ1-1 | TRBV7-9 | TRBD1 | CASSTRQGWTEAFF | TGTGCCAGCAGCACGCGACAGGGCTGGACTGAAGCTTTCTTT
- | TRBJ1-5 | TRBV20-1 | TRBD1 | CSAGGQGNQPQHF | TGCAGTGCTGGGGGACAGGGAAATCAGCCCCAGCATTTT
- | TRBJ1-2 | TRBV5-1 | TRBD1 | CASSDIGQGPSGYTF | TGCGCCAGCAGCGATATCGGACAGGGCCCAAGTGGCTACACCTTC
- | TRBJ1-2 | TRBV29-1 | - | CSAEDRRGYTF | TGCAGCGCCGAAGACAGACGTGGCTACACCTTC
- | TRBJ2-1 | TRBV20-1 | TRBD2 | CSARGLAGGYNEQFF | TGCAGTGCTAGAGGACTAGCGGGAGGGTACAATGAGCAGTTCTTC
few | TRBJ1-1 | TRBV2 | - | CASSEALHNTEAFF | TGTGCCAGCAGTGAAGCGCTTCACAACACTGAAGCTTTCTTT
- | TRBJ2-1 | TRBV27 | TRBD2 | CASALSGTNEQFF | TGTGCCAGCGCCCTTAGCGGGACCAATGAGCAGTTCTTC